Presented here are 20 T cell receptor beta chains from one specimen sequenced in a study of T cell responses to AZD1222 COVID-19 vaccine (dated by TCRdb to about 2021). The time point label, read with the paper, signifies: about 28 days (+/-7) after the second vaccine dose. The library was produced with the immunoSEQ multiplex PCR assay. TCRdb took over this immuneACCESS table, retaining in-frame rearrangements with V and J assigned. Such tables are incomplete; in checked studies, under half of the missing clones stem from an unresolved V gene, and the remainder is unexplained. The sample yields roughly 140,000 clones; approximately 90% were counted once. The top ten constitute more than 3% of the sample. This material consisted of peripheral blood, taken 28 days after the second AZD1222 dose. The receptors here all came from an adult who received the AZD1222 COVID-19 vaccine.

The chain uses TRBV23-1 and TRBJ1-1; D uncertain. TRBV23-1 is known as an ORF, though its function is uncertain. The CDR3 runs to 16 residues. Trimming left V 6 bases short and J 1 base short, with 18 bases between. The CDR3 is CASSRSRPPANTEAFF. The CDR3 bases are TGCGCCAGCAGCCGATCCCGACCGCCAGCGAACACTGAAGCTTTCTTT.

The genes are TRBV5-1 and TRBJ2-1; maybe TRBD2 (6 bases). The CDR3 sequence is 13 residues long. V was trimmed by 5 bases and J by 6 bases, leaving 12 bases between them. CDR1 and CDR2 from the germline V gene are SGHRS and YFSETQ. The DNA for the CDR3 is TGCGCCAGCAGATCCCACGGGGGCAATGAGCAGTTCTTC. Translated, it gives CASRSHGGNEQFF.

This clone appeared once. The chain uses TRBV6-5 and TRBJ1-5; 11 bases agree with TRBD1. J gave up 4 bases and V 6 bases, and 5 bases lay outside the gene matches. CDR3 length equals 15 residues. CDR1 is MNHEY and CDR2 is SVGAGI in the germline V gene. CDR3 residues: CASREGQGENQPQHF. The CDR3 DNA reads as TGTGCCAGCAGGGAGGGACAGGGGGAAAATCAGCCCCAGCATTTT.

The chain joins TRBV6-1 to TRBJ1-6; 7 nucleotides line up with TRBD1. V dropped 2 bases and J dropped 10; count of bases not matched to a gene: 5. The CDR3 spans 14 residues. Germline V gene sequence: CDR1 MNHNS, CDR2 SASEGT. CDR3 sequence (DNA): TGTGCCAGCAGTGAATGGGCAGGGGGGTCACCCCTCCACTTT. Translating it yields CASSEWAGGSPLHF.

The gene calls are TRBV20-1 and TRBJ2-7; perhaps TRBD1 as D (6 bases). CDR1 and CDR2 (germline): DFQATT, SNEGSKA (reference sequence). V dropped 3 bases and J dropped 2 bases, with 17 bases sitting between them. This CDR3 comprises 15 residues. This CDR3 reads CSASEGQSVAYEQYF. For the CDR3, the DNA is TGCAGTGCTAGTGAGGGACAATCGGTGGCCTACGAGCAGTACTTC.

The chain links TRBV7-2 to TRBJ2-5, with TRBD2 matching over 9 bases. The CDR3 is 15 residues long. Germline CDR1 SGHTA, CDR2 FQGNSA. V lost 3 bases, J lost 2 bases, and 4 bases stayed unmatched. The CDR3: CASSFSGGLQETQYF. The CDR3 bases are TGTGCCAGCAGCTTTAGCGGGGGCCTTCAAGAGACCCAGTACTTC.

The chain carries TRBV6-5 and TRBJ2-7, with TRBD2 identical over 10 bases. CDR1 is MNHEY, CDR2 SVGAGI, per germline. This CDR3 is 16 amino acids long. V was clipped by 0 bases and J by 2 bases; unmatched bases: 4. The CDR3 DNA reads TGTGCCAGCAGTTACTCTAGCGGGGGGCGACCCTACGAGCAGTACTTC. This codes for CASSYSSGGRPYEQYF.

This clone has just a few counts. This chain connects TRBV2 to TRBJ1-2, with D possibly TRBD1 on 6 matching bases. Germline V gene sequence: CDR1 SNHLY, CDR2 FYNNEI. Trimming removed 6 bases from V and 3 bases from J, with 11 bases in between. The CDR3 is made up of 13 amino acids. This CDR3 is CASRTQGYYGYTF. The CDR3 DNA follows: TGTGCCAGCAGAACACAGGGATACTATGGCTACACCTTC.

The chain uses TRBV12-3 or TRBV12-4 and TRBJ1-3; D ambiguous. CDR3 length: 12 residues. V was trimmed by 5 bases and J by 4 bases, leaving 6 bases between them. The CDR3 loop reads CASSPAGNTIYF. The CDR3 DNA follows: TGTGCCAGCAGTCCCGCGGGAAACACCATATATTTT.

The chain employs TRBV12-3 or TRBV12-4 and TRBJ2-1; D remains ambiguous. The CDR3 is 12 residues long. V lost 1 base, J lost 8 bases, and 6 bases lay in between. The CDR3 sequence: CASSLGWDEQFF. The CDR3 bases are TGTGCCAGCAGTTTAGGGTGGGATGAGCAGTTCTTC.

The gene calls are TRBV11-1 and TRBJ2-5, with no clear D. V shed 3 bases and J shed 5 bases, with 10 bases lying between them. There are 13 residues in the CDR3. Germline V gene sequence: CDR1 SGHAT, CDR2 FQDESV (reference sequence). The chain's CDR3 is CASSFSAKETQYF. In DNA form, the CDR3 reads TGTGCCAGCAGCTTTTCAGCGAAGGAGACCCAGTACTTC. The full variable domain, in which reference TRBV11-1 and TRBJ2-5 provide the parts outside the CDR3, is EAEVAQSPRYKITEKSQAVAFWCDPISGHATLYWYRQILGQGPELLVQFQDESVVDDSQLPKDRFSAERLKGVDSTLKIQPAELGDSAMYLCASSFSAKETQYFGPGTRLLVL.

This sequence joins TRBV7-3 and TRBJ2-1; 10 bases are shared with TRBD2. V shed 1 base, J shed 6 bases, and the junction held 6 bases outside the gene matches. CDR1 is SGHTA, CDR2 FQGTGA, per germline. The length of the CDR3 is 16 residues. CDR3 region: CASSLNGAGGPNEQFF. As DNA, the CDR3 is TGTGCCAGCAGCTTAAATGGAGCGGGGGGGCCCAATGAGCAGTTCTTC.

The chain carries TRBV12-3 or TRBV12-4 and TRBJ2-7; no clear D gene. Trimming took 3 bases from V and 6 from J, leaving 12 bases between them. The CDR3 sequence is 13 residues long. CDR3 DNA sequence: TGTGCCAGCAGTTTCACTTCTACGGGCGAGCAGTACTTC. Encoded protein: CASSFTSTGEQYF.

The chain links TRBV6-4 to TRBJ2-1; 11 nucleotides agree with TRBD2. Trimming removed 6 bases from V and 5 bases from J; junction bases left unmatched: 6. From germline, CDR1 is MRHNA and CDR2 SNTAGT. The CDR3 contains 15 residues. The CDR3 protein is CASSPSTSGDNEQFF. DNA of the CDR3: TGTGCCAGCAGCCCCTCGACTAGCGGGGACAATGAGCAGTTCTTC.

The chain has TRBV9 and TRBJ1-5, with TRBD1 matching 8 bases. V trimming: 6 bases; J trimming: 6 bases; junction bases outside the gene matches: 8. This CDR3 spans 14 amino acids. Germline V gene sequence: CDR1 SGDLS, CDR2 YYNGEE. The CDR3 bases are TGTGCCAGCAACTCAGGGGGCGCGGGTCAGCCCCAGCATTTT. Translation gives CASNSGGAGQPQHF.

This rearrangement joins TRBV7-2 to TRBJ2-7; TRBD1 aligns across 9 bases. Unmatched junction bases numbered 4, after V lost 5 bases and J lost 2 bases. The CDR3 totals 14 residues. Looked up from germline, CDR1 is SGHTA and CDR2 is FQGNSA. This CDR3 reads CASSLGQGTYEQYF. In DNA form, the CDR3 reads TGTGCCAGCAGCCTGGGACAGGGAACCTACGAGCAGTACTTC.

This chain links TRBV2 with TRBJ2-7; 11 bases are shared with TRBD2. CDR1 and CDR2 (germline): SNHLY, FYNNEI. V shed 3 bases, J shed 5 bases, and the junction held 6 bases outside the gene matches. The CDR3 contains 15 residues. In nucleotides, the CDR3 is TGTGCCAGCAGTGACCCTCTAGCGGGGGGCCACGAGCAGTACTTC. It codes for CASSDPLAGGHEQYF.

The chain uses TRBV18 and TRBJ1-5; D not certain. The CDR3 has 15 amino acids. Looked up from germline, CDR1 is KGHSH and CDR2 is LQKENI. V was cut by 2 bases and J by 6 bases, with 14 bases left in between. CDR3 DNA sequence: TGTGCCAGCTCACCAAGCGATTCATTTTCTCAGCCCCAGCATTTT. It encodes CASSPSDSFSQPQHF.

The chain employs TRBV2 and TRBJ2-7; 7 nucleotides align to TRBD1. V dropped 4 bases and J dropped 4; count of bases not matched to a gene: 13. Germline V gene data show CDR1 as SNHLY and CDR2 as FYNNEI. The CDR3 spans 16 residues. CDR3 protein: CASSVETGQKIYEQYF. The CDR3, as DNA: TGTGCCAGCAGTGTGGAAACGGGACAGAAGATATACGAGCAGTACTTC.

This chain connects TRBV5-1 to TRBJ2-5; TRBD1 matches 8 bases. CDR3 length equals 18 residues. The V gene end was trimmed by 4 bases and the J gene end by 5 bases; junction bases not matched to a gene: 19. The germline gives CDR1 SGHRS, CDR2 YFSETQ. The CDR3 DNA reads as TGCGCCAGCAGCCCGGATCCCCACAGACAGGGGTGGTCGGAGACCCAGTACTTC. Translating it yields CASSPDPHRQGWSETQYF.